The table lists the clone carrying this TCR beta chain with a count of one. The source of the sample is a study of T cell responses to AZD1222 COVID-19 vaccine. Using immunoSEQ multiplex PCR, the repertoire was profiled, and TCRdb retains in-frame clones only, with some absent. The sample lists 90,000 to 120,000 clones; around 90% were seen once. The CDR3 extends over 13 amino acids. The germline CDR1 and CDR2 sequences are LNHNV and YYDKDF (reference sequence). Trimming left V 5 bases short and J 4 bases short, with 10 bases between. The specimen was peripheral blood, collected on day 0 of AZD1222 vaccination. V gene TRBV15 combines with J gene TRBJ2-3; either TRBD1 or TRBD2 may supply D (5 bases each). The origin of this receptor is an adult in good health. CDR3 in DNA: TGTGCCACCAGCCCTCGAGGGGCAGATACGCAGTATTTT. As protein: CATSPRGADTQYF.